This T cell receptor (beta chain) was identified in a study of blood T cell repertoires in COVID-19. As for the study in general: Samples taken during acute and convalescent COVID-19 were collected in the United States, Italy and Spain. PBMCs, B-cell-depleted T cells, or T cells provided the cDNA or gDNA that made up the material.

Trimming removed 5 bases at V and 10 bases at J, with 14 bases between. In germline, CDR1 is MNHEY, CDR2 SVGEGT. CDR3 length: 12 residues. In the original workflow: Estimates of nucleated cell counts were drawn from the amplification of reference gene primers. TCRdb's copy holds only in-frame clones and misses some; the assay was immunoSEQ multiplex PCR. That table furnishes V, J and clone size, whereas the DNA furnished D and trimming. The table shows about 140,000 clones, with around 78% occurring only once. The chain is built from TRBV6-2 or TRBV6-3 and TRBJ1-1; D remains unclear. The sample comprised peripheral blood. This receptor was identified in a woman at least 80 years old with active or convalescent COVID-19. The CDR3: CASSNDLAVAFF. The CDR3 DNA reads as TGTGCCAGCAGTAACGACTTGGCTGTAGCTTTCTTT.